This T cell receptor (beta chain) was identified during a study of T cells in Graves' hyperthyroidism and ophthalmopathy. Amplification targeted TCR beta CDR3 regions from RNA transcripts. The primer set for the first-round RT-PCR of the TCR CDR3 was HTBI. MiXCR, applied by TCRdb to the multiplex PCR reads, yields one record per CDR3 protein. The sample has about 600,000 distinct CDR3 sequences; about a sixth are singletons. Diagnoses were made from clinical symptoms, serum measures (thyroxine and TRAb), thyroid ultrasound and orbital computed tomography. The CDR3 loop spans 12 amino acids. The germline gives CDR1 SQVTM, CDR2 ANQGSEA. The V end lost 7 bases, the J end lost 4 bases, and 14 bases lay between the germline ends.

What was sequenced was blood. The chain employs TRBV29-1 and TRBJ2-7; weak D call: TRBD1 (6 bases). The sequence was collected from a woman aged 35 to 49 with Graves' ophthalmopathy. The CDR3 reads CSARDIEYEQYF. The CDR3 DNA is TGCAGCGCCCGGGACATAGAGTACGAGCAGTACTTC.